A selection of T cell receptor beta chains follows, all from one sample in a study of T cell responses to AZD1222 COVID-19 vaccine. Assay: immunoSEQ multiplex PCR; the TCRdb copy retains only in-frame clones and omits some. The repertoire holds about 140,000 clones, roughly 92% seen once, with over 1.5% in the top ten. The specimen comprised peripheral blood, sampled on day 0 of AZD1222 vaccination. The receptor set was obtained from an adult in good health. The CDR3 runs from the conserved cysteine through the conserved F or W. A D gene is named only where the DNA matches it firmly.

D: TRBD2; J: TRBJ2-7; V: TRBV6-6; CDR3: CASSLAGGPHEQYF
D: .; J: TRBJ2-7; V: TRBV4-1; CDR3: CASSQTMGTSYEQYF
D: .; J: TRBJ1-2; V: TRBV7-2; CDR3: CASSLEGWVYGYTF
D: TRBD1; J: TRBJ1-2; V: TRBV19; CDR3: CASRPGGAAGYTF
D: .; J: TRBJ2-5; V: TRBV4-2; CDR3: CASSQDLARLVTIQETQYF
D: .; J: TRBJ2-2; V: TRBV7-3; CDR3: CASSSQPGLNTGELFF
D: TRBD1; J: TRBJ2-7; V: TRBV5-4; CDR3: CASSLDRTGETYEQYF
D: .; J: TRBJ2-1; V: TRBV14; CDR3: CASSQDMTIRQQFF
D: .; J: TRBJ2-1; V: TRBV7-3; CDR3: CASSPRLSNEQFF
D: .; J: TRBJ1-5; V: TRBV5-1; CDR3: CASRRDSNQPQHF
D: TRBD2; J: TRBJ2-5; V: TRBV10-2; CDR3: CASMGGLAGAGETQYF
D: TRBD1; J: TRBJ2-5; V: TRBV5-1; CDR3: CASSRQGHQETQYF
D: .; J: TRBJ2-5; V: TRBV7-9; CDR3: CASSESGFQETQYF
D: .; J: TRBJ1-4; V: TRBV7-9; CDR3: CASSPNMGGATNEKLFF
D: .; J: TRBJ2-2; V: TRBV24-1; CDR3: CATSDLRVTGELFF
D: .; J: TRBJ2-2; V: TRBV7-9; CDR3: CASSLSLIGELFF
D: TRBD1; J: TRBJ1-2; V: TRBV4-1; CDR3: CASSQRQGHYGYTF
D: .; J: TRBJ1-6; V: TRBV28; CDR3: CASSSYKQGRNNSPLHF
D: TRBD1; J: TRBJ1-6; V: TRBV10-2; CDR3: CASTGDYNSPLHF